The rows below give T cell receptor beta chains drawn from one sample of a study of blood T cells in healthy people across ages. One entry per CDR3 protein results from TCRdb running MiXCR on the 5' RACE reads. The sample has roughly 1.6 million distinct CDR3 sequences; about 32% are singletons. The source material was blood. The receptors shown here come from a woman between 25 and 40 years old in good health. Each CDR3 is given with its conserved first and last residue. The D gene is left open where the match is weak. Clone size is given for some rows only: seen once, a few or many times, or a class if the clone is expanded.

size: .
D: .
J: TRBJ1-4
V: TRBV6-1
DNA: TGTGCCAGCAGTGGAGAGGGCAGGGAAAAACTGTTTTTT
CDR3: CASSGEGREKLFF

size: few
D: .
J: TRBJ2-3
V: TRBV4-2
DNA: TGTGCCAGCAGCCAAGTCGGCTCGATCAGCACAGATACGCAGTATTTT
CDR3: CASSQVGSISTDTQYF

size: .
D: TRBD1
J: TRBJ1-4
V: TRBV5-1
DNA: TGCGCCAGCAGCTTAACAGGGGAGGAAAAACTGTTTTTT
CDR3: CASSLTGEEKLFF

size: .
D: TRBD1
J: TRBJ1-5
V: TRBV5-1
DNA: TGCGCCAGCGGCTTTCAGGGGGCTCCCAATCAGCCCCAGCATTTT
CDR3: CASGFQGAPNQPQHF

size: few
D: TRBD2
J: TRBJ2-5
V: TRBV9
DNA: TGTGCCAGCAGCTCAGGCGGGGGGGTCGAAGAGACCCAGTACTTC
CDR3: CASSSGGGVEETQYF

size: few
D: .
J: TRBJ2-1
V: TRBV10-3
DNA: TGTGCCATCAGACCGGGGGGGACAGGGCCGTCCGGCGGATACAATGAGCAGTTCTTC
CDR3: CAIRPGGTGPSGGYNEQFF

size: many
D: TRBD2
J: TRBJ2-7
V: TRBV5-1
DNA: TGCGCCAGCAGCTTGGGGTCACTAGCGGTTTACGAGCAGTACTTC
CDR3: CASSLGSLAVYEQYF

size: .
D: .
J: TRBJ2-6
V: TRBV11-2
DNA: TGTGCCAGCACCACAACTGGGGCCGGGGCCAACGTCCTGACTTTC
CDR3: CASTTTGAGANVLTF

size: .
D: .
J: TRBJ2-5
V: TRBV9
DNA: TGTGCCAGCAGCGTAGATCCTAGGGGCGGCAATGAGCAGTACTTC
CDR3: CASSVDPRGGNEQYF

size: .
D: TRBD2
J: TRBJ2-7
V: TRBV4-1
DNA: TGCGCCAGCAGCCAAATGGGCCTAGCGGGAGGGCCGCGAGAGGCCCAGTACTTC
CDR3: CASSQMGLAGGPREAQYF

size: once
D: .
J: TRBJ1-4
V: TRBV6-5
DNA: TGTGCCAGCAGTTACTCGAGCCGGTTGACTAATGAAAAACTGTTTTTT
CDR3: CASSYSSRLTNEKLFF

size: once
D: TRBD2
J: TRBJ2-2
V: TRBV6-5
DNA: TGTGCCAGCAGTTACTCGGGACTAGGCGTCGGGGAGCTGTTTTTT
CDR3: CASSYSGLGVGELFF

size: .
D: .
J: TRBJ2-5
V: TRBV20-1
DNA: TGCAGTGCTTCCCCCGGGACGAAAGAGACCCAGTACTTC
CDR3: CSASPGTKETQYF

size: .
D: TRBD1
J: TRBJ1-2
V: TRBV4-1
DNA: TGCGCCAGCAGCCAGGATCACCGACAGGGAAATGGCTACACCTTC
CDR3: CASSQDHRQGNGYTF

size: once
D: .
J: TRBJ1-1
V: TRBV10-3
DNA: TGTGCCATCAGCCTTACAGGGATGAACACCGAAGCTTTCTTT
CDR3: CAISLTGMNTEAFF

size: many
D: .
J: TRBJ2-5
V: TRBV25-1
DNA: TGTGCCAGCAGTTTTAACAATCAAGAGACCCAGTACTTC
CDR3: CASSFNNQETQYF

size: .
D: TRBD1
J: TRBJ1-1
V: TRBV6-1
DNA: TGTGCCAGCACCCGATGGACAGGGAACACTGAAGCTTTCTTT
CDR3: CASTRWTGNTEAFF

size: few
D: TRBD1
J: TRBJ1-5
V: TRBV20-1
DNA: TGCAGTGCTAGAGCTATGTTAACAGGGGACCAGCCCCAGCATTTT
CDR3: CSARAMLTGDQPQHF

size: .
D: .
J: TRBJ1-5
V: TRBV3-1
DNA: TGTGCCAGCAGCCAAGGGTCCGGGGTCAATCAGCCCCAGCATTTT
CDR3: CASSQGSGVNQPQHF

size: .
D: TRBD2
J: TRBJ2-1
V: TRBV2
DNA: TGTGCCAGCAGTGAATTAGGCGGGGGGGCTTCCTGCAATGAGCAGTTCTTC
CDR3: CASSELGGGASCNEQFF

size: few
D: TRBD1
J: TRBJ2-4
V: TRBV10-3
DNA: TGTGCCATAGGGACAGGGGGAGCCAAAAACATTCAGTACTTC
CDR3: CAIGTGGAKNIQYF

size: .
D: .
J: TRBJ1-4
V: TRBV30
DNA: TGTGCCTGGTCCGACGGATCACGAGGGGAAAAACTGTTTTTT
CDR3: CAWSDGSRGEKLFF

size: .
D: .
J: TRBJ1-1
V: TRBV21-1
DNA: TGTGCCAGCAGCTCATTGGCATTTAGAGGCACTGAAGCTTTCTTT
CDR3: CASSSLAFRGTEAFF

size: .
D: .
J: TRBJ2-5
V: TRBV12-3/TRBV12-4
DNA: TGTGCCAGCACCCCAGGTGGAAAGACCCAGTACTTC
CDR3: CASTPGGKTQYF

size: .
D: .
J: TRBJ2-1
V: TRBV7-9
DNA: TGTGCCAGCAGCTTGCTAAGTACCGACAATGTGCAGTTCTTC
CDR3: CASSLLSTDNVQFF

size: few
D: TRBD1
J: TRBJ1-1
V: TRBV7-9
DNA: TGTGCCAGCAGTTTAGCGACAGGGGGGAACACTGAAGCTTTCTTT
CDR3: CASSLATGGNTEAFF

size: .
D: .
J: TRBJ1-2
V: TRBV29-1
DNA: TGCGGCGTTACCCAGGGCCTCTATGGCTACACCTTC
CDR3: CGVTQGLYGYTF

size: few
D: .
J: TRBJ1-1
V: TRBV12-3/TRBV12-4
DNA: TGTGCCAGCAGTTTCGCGGGGGGAGGACGTGAAGCTTTCTTT
CDR3: CASSFAGGGREAFF

size: .
D: .
J: TRBJ1-5
V: TRBV7-2
DNA: TGTGCCAGCAGCCAGTACGGTTACAATCAGCCCCAGCATTTT
CDR3: CASSQYGYNQPQHF

size: .
D: .
J: TRBJ1-1
V: TRBV20-1
DNA: TGCAGTGCCCCAGCGGGGACTGAAGCTTTCTTT
CDR3: CSAPAGTEAFF

size: .
D: .
J: TRBJ1-4
V: TRBV18
DNA: TGTGCCAGCTCACGCACGGCTGCTAATGAAAAACTGTTTTTT
CDR3: CASSRTAANEKLFF

size: .
D: .
J: TRBJ2-1
V: TRBV21-1
DNA: TGTGTCAGCGGCGTACTACCGGGACAGGGGACTGGTGAGCAGTTCTTC
CDR3: CVSGVLPGQGTGEQFF

size: once
D: TRBD1
J: TRBJ2-5
V: TRBV11-2
DNA: TGTGCCAGCAGCACCCCTACAGGGGACCGGGAGACCCAGTACTTC
CDR3: CASSTPTGDRETQYF

size: .
D: TRBD1
J: TRBJ1-4
V: TRBV12-3/TRBV12-4
DNA: TGTGCCAGCAGCGCGACAGGGCCGAATGAAAAACTGTTTTTT
CDR3: CASSATGPNEKLFF

size: .
D: .
J: TRBJ2-3
V: TRBV20-1
DNA: .
CDR3: CSARVASGASTDTRYF

size: few
D: TRBD1
J: TRBJ2-3
V: TRBV9
DNA: TGTGCCAGCAGCGTAGGGGGGACAGGAGGAGATACGCAGTATTTT
CDR3: CASSVGGTGGDTQYF

size: .
D: .
J: TRBJ2-3
V: TRBV7-2
DNA: TGTGCCAGCAGCTTAGGGGTCGACTGGTCAAATACGCAGTATTTT
CDR3: CASSLGVDWSNTQYF

size: few
D: .
J: TRBJ1-6
V: TRBV10-1
DNA: TGCGCCAGCAGTGAGTCCCCGGGGTGGAATTCACCCCTCCACTTT
CDR3: CASSESPGWNSPLHF

size: few
D: .
J: TRBJ1-1
V: TRBV24-1
DNA: TGTGCCACCAGTGATTTGGAGACCCGGGAGACTGAAGCTTTCTTT
CDR3: CATSDLETRETEAFF

size: few
D: .
J: TRBJ2-7
V: TRBV4-1
DNA: TGCACCAGCAGCCGAAGGGCGGACTCCTACGAGCAGTACTTC
CDR3: CTSSRRADSYEQYF

size: .
D: TRBD1
J: TRBJ2-3
V: TRBV18
DNA: TGTGCCAGCAACAGGGGGCCCGCAGATACGCAGTATTTT
CDR3: CASNRGPADTQYF

size: few
D: TRBD1
J: TRBJ1-2
V: TRBV6-5
DNA: TGTGCCAGCAGCCCCATGGGACAGGGAAGTGGCTACACCTTC
CDR3: CASSPMGQGSGYTF

size: few
D: TRBD1
J: TRBJ1-5
V: TRBV6-1
DNA: TGTGCCAGCAGTACACAGGGGCAACAGCCCCAGCATTTT
CDR3: CASSTQGQQPQHF

size: few
D: TRBD2
J: TRBJ2-1
V: TRBV6-2/TRBV6-3
DNA: TGTGCCAGCACCCTGGGGGGGATAGCGGGGGGCGCATACAATGAGCAGTTCTTC
CDR3: CASTLGGIAGGAYNEQFF

size: .
D: TRBD2
J: TRBJ2-2
V: TRBV6-2/TRBV6-3
DNA: TGTGCCAGCAGTCCCGGACTAGCGGGCGCCGGAAGTTACGGGGAGCTGTTTTTT
CDR3: CASSPGLAGAGSYGELFF

size: .
D: TRBD1
J: TRBJ1-2
V: TRBV20-1
DNA: TGCAGTGCTAGACAGGGGACAGCAGCTAACTATGGCTACACCTTC
CDR3: CSARQGTAANYGYTF

size: few
D: TRBD2
J: TRBJ2-1
V: TRBV13
DNA: TGTGCCAGCAGTACCACTAGCGGGAGGGGCGATGAGCAGTTCTTC
CDR3: CASSTTSGRGDEQFF

size: .
D: TRBD1
J: TRBJ1-1
V: TRBV6-2/TRBV6-3
DNA: TGTGCCAGCAGTTACGGGGGACAGGGCGTCTCGAGGACTGCAGCTTTCTTT
CDR3: CASSYGGQGVSRTAAFF

size: few
D: TRBD2
J: TRBJ2-7
V: TRBV2
DNA: TGTGCCAGCTTGGGGACTAGCGGGCACGAGCAGTACTTC
CDR3: CASLGTSGHEQYF

size: few
D: TRBD2
J: TRBJ2-3
V: TRBV7-2
DNA: TGTGCCAGCAGCTTAGTCCCTCGACTAGCGGGATACACAGATACGCAGTATTTT
CDR3: CASSLVPRLAGYTDTQYF

size: .
D: TRBD2
J: TRBJ2-3
V: TRBV10-3
DNA: TGTGCCATCAGTTACAACCCGACTAGCGGGGTCACAGATACGCAGTATTTT
CDR3: CAISYNPTSGVTDTQYF

size: .
D: TRBD2
J: TRBJ2-3
V: TRBV20-1
DNA: TGCAGTGCTACTCCGGGACTAGCGGGAGTTGGAGATACGCAGTATTTT
CDR3: CSATPGLAGVGDTQYF

size: .
D: TRBD2
J: TRBJ2-7
V: TRBV4-1
DNA: TGCGCCAGCAGCCGATTCCCGGGCGGGAGGGGGTCCTACGAGCAGTACTTC
CDR3: CASSRFPGGRGSYEQYF